This TCR beta chain was sequenced during a study of long-term antiretroviral therapy in people with HIV. Study-level points and caveats: HIV repertoires covered narrower CDR3 length ranges than controls did.

V lost 3 bases, J lost 0 bases, and 7 bases lay in between. Germline-derived CDR1 and CDR2 are LNHNV and YYDKDF (reference sequence). This CDR3 spans 14 amino acids. Version v3.0 of the immunoSEQ assay was performed at survey level. Produced via immunoSEQ multiplex PCR; TCRdb's table is partial and in-frame only. The sample has about 40,000 clones, approximately 86% seen once. Note on this clone: The antigen remains undetermined.

Sequenced here: unsorted PBMCs, sampled 0.1 years before starting antiretroviral therapy. The receptor was isolated from a woman in her fifties or sixties with HIV. This sequence joins TRBV15 and TRBJ2-3, with D unclear. The CDR3 region is CATSSSFSTDTQYF. The CDR3 nucleotides read TGTGCCACCAGCAGCAGCTTCAGCACAGATACGCAGTATTTT.